This T cell receptor beta chain was found in a study of blood T cell repertoires in COVID-19. Study context: The United States, Italy and Spain were the sources of the acute and convalescent COVID-19 samples. T cells, B-cell-depleted T cells, or PBMCs supplied cDNA or gDNA.

In the source study's methods: For nucleated cells, counts were estimated from reference gene primer amplification. Libraries were prepared by immunoSEQ multiplex PCR; TCRdb keeps only in-frame clonotypes and omits some of them. D and trimming come from the DNA, and the V and J calls and clone size come from that table. In the table there are 180,000 or so clones, around 80% of which are singletons. This clone turned up a few times. The CDR3 consists of 15 residues. Trimming took 2 bases from V and 1 from J, leaving 11 bases between them. Looked up from germline, CDR1 is LGHDT and CDR2 is YNNKEL (reference sequence).

This TCR was recovered from a woman at least 80 years old with active or convalescent COVID-19. Sequencing was carried out using peripheral blood. This chain joins TRBV3-1 (or the pseudogene TRBV3-2) and TRBJ1-1; D might be TRBD1 (6 bases). Here the CDR3 reads CASSQRPGANTEAFF. The CDR3 DNA follows: TGTGCCAGCAGCCAACGGCCAGGGGCGAACACTGAAGCTTTCTTT.